This T cell receptor beta chain was found in a study of T cells in Graves' hyperthyroidism and ophthalmopathy. The wider study: Any treatment followed the collection of peripheral blood at initial diagnosis.

Findings of the study overall: Blood shared most expanded thyroid clonotypes above 0.001.

The source material, RNA transcripts, was used to amplify TCR beta CDR3 regions. HTBI primers were used for first-round RT-PCR of the TCR CDR3. TCRdb redid the calling of the multiplex PCR reads with MiXCR, one entry per CDR3 protein. Here the sample spans hundreds of thousands of distinct CDR3 sequences, roughly 20% being singletons. To note about this clonotype: Its antigen is currently unknown.

The CDR3 has 15 residues. With 7 bases removed from V and 4 bases from J, the gap between germline ends came to 19 bases. Germline V CDR1 and CDR2: MDHEN, SYDVKM. Patients having uncontrolled infection, another autoimmune disease, pregnancy or lactation were not included. The rearrangement joins TRBV28 to TRBJ2-5; D is ambiguous. The TCR comes from a woman aged 45-60 years with Graves' hyperthyroidism that later progressed to Graves' ophthalmopathy. The sequencing sample was made of blood. CDR3 loop: CASNLGRGLRETQYF. CDR3 nucleotides: TGTGCCAGCAACCTTGGCCGTGGGTTGAGAGAGACCCAGTACTTC. Combining the CDR3 with reference TRBV28 and TRBJ2-5 gives the whole variable domain DVKVTQSSRYLVKRTGEKVFLECVQDMDHENMFWYRQDPGLGLRLIYFSYDVKMKEKGDIPEGYSVSREKKERFSLILESASTNQTSMYLCASNLGRGLRETQYFGPGTRLLVL.